Below are 21 T cell receptor beta chains sequenced from a single sample in a study of blood T cells in healthy people across ages. A sample-barcoded 5' primer and a J-beta primer mix were used in a second PCR of roughly 6 to 11 cycles. TCRdb reanalysed the 5' RACE reads using MiXCR and keeps one entry per CDR3 protein. The data show over 1,500,000 distinct CDR3 sequences, roughly two fifths seen once. The sequenced material came from blood. The receptors derive from a human donor in good health.

In its sample, this clonotype was seen once. The genes are TRBV20-1 and TRBJ2-1, with D unresolved. The CDR3 totals 11 residues. Germline V gene sequence: CDR1 DFQATT, CDR2 SNEGSKA (reference sequence). Trimming took 3 bases from V and 7 from J, leaving 7 bases between them. The CDR3 DNA is TGCAGTGCTAGTATTAGGAATGAGCAGTTCTTC. Translating it yields CSASIRNEQFF.

This chain joins TRBV7-2 and TRBJ1-2; 9 nucleotides match TRBD1. The CDR3 is 16 residues long. The germline CDR1 and CDR2 sequences are SGHTA and FQGNSA. V was clipped by 3 bases and J by 4 bases; unmatched bases: 9. CDR3 residues: CASSFRQGVNSYGYTF. CDR3 coding DNA: TGTGCCAGCAGCTTCCGACAGGGGGTGAATTCCTATGGCTACACCTTC.

The gene calls are TRBV29-1 and TRBJ1-4, with a tentative D call TRBD1 (5 bases). Germline V lookup: CDR1 SQVTM, CDR2 ANQGSEA. The CDR3 is 13 amino acids. The V gene lost 4 bases and the J gene lost 3 bases, with 9 bases spanning the gap. Here the CDR3 DNA reads TGCAGCGTTGGACAGCTCGCTAATGAAAAACTGTTTTTT. It is translated as CSVGQLANEKLFF.

The gene calls are TRBV6-2 or TRBV6-3 and TRBJ2-5; D is ambiguous. Germline loops: CDR1 MNHEY, CDR2 SVGEGT. The V and J ends lost 6 bases and 7 bases respectively, with 15 bases between them. The CDR3 spans 13 residues. The CDR3 here is CASSEGPELTQYF. The DNA of the CDR3 is TGTGCCAGCAGCGAAGGGCCCGAATTGACCCAGTACTTC.

The chain joins TRBV11-3 to TRBJ2-1, with 9 nucleotides matching TRBD2. Per the germline V gene, CDR1 is SGHNT and CDR2 is YENEEA. The trim removed 6 bases at V and 5 bases at J, leaving 8 bases unmatched. The CDR3 extends over 15 amino acids. The CDR3 sequence is CASSSRGLANNEQFF. DNA of the CDR3: TGTGCCAGCAGTTCCCGAGGACTAGCGAACAATGAGCAGTTCTTC.

This chain links TRBV5-1 with TRBJ1-2; tentative D call: TRBD1 (6 bases). The CDR3 is made up of 11 amino acids. Trimming left V 6 bases short and J 6 bases short, with 9 bases between. Germline V gene sequence: CDR1 SGHRS, CDR2 YFSETQ. The CDR3 is CASTGDHGYTF. Here the CDR3 DNA reads TGCGCCAGCACAGGGGACCATGGCTACACCTTC.

The chain is built from TRBV20-1 and TRBJ1-2; D call uncertain. V was trimmed by 3 bases and J by 7 bases, leaving 12 bases between them. CDR3 length equals 12 residues. Germline V lookup: CDR1 DFQATT, CDR2 SNEGSKA (reference sequence). The CDR3 DNA is TGCAGTGCTAGGGCCGAGGCGGGTGGCTACACCTTC. Amino acids: CSARAEAGGYTF.

V and J are TRBV11-2 and TRBJ2-7; 7 bases fit TRBD1. The CDR3 extends over 16 amino acids. Trimming at V came to 0 bases and at J to 1 base, leaving 6 bases not matched to a gene. Germline CDR1 is SGHAT and CDR2 is FQNNGV. CDR3: CASSLDDRVGSYEQYF. CDR3 nucleotide sequence: TGTGCCAGCAGCTTAGATGACAGGGTAGGGTCCTACGAGCAGTACTTC.

The gene calls are TRBV4-1 and TRBJ2-1; weak D call: TRBD2 (6 bases). The germline V gene has CDR1 MGHRA and CDR2 YSYEKL. The CDR3 consists of 14 residues. V lost 5 bases and J 5 bases, leaving 13 bases between the germline ends. CDR3 amino acids: CASSAWGDNNEQFF. In DNA form, the CDR3 reads TGCGCCAGCAGCGCGTGGGGGGATAACAATGAGCAGTTCTTC.

The V gene is TRBV20-1, the J gene TRBJ1-4; a possible D gene is TRBD1 (6 bases). The V gene lost 2 bases and the J gene lost 7 bases, with 23 bases spanning the gap. The germline gives CDR1 DFQATT, CDR2 SNEGSKA (reference sequence). The CDR3 runs to 17 residues. The CDR3 DNA reads TGCAGTGCTAGAAGTATTATAGGGGCAGGGGAGAGTGAAAAACTGTTTTTT. This encodes CSARSIIGAGESEKLFF.

The chain has TRBV4-3 and TRBJ1-2, with D unresolved. Looked up from germline, CDR1 is LGHNA and CDR2 is YSLEER. The CDR3 is 15 amino acids. The germline V and J ends were trimmed by 1 base and 4 bases, with 13 bases remaining between them. The CDR3 coding sequence is TGCGCCAGCAGCCAAGCAGAAAGGGCCGTCTATGGCTACACCTTC. Protein: CASSQAERAVYGYTF.

This clonotype appeared a few times. This chain joins TRBV6-6 and TRBJ1-5; D possibly corresponds to TRBD1 (6 bases). From germline, CDR1 is MNHNY and CDR2 SVGAGI (reference sequence). The CDR3 contains 14 residues. The ends were cut back, 5 bases at V and 7 bases at J, with 15 bases in the middle. CDR3 region: CASSGGAREQPQHF. The CDR3 region has the DNA TGTGCCAGCAGTGGGGGGGCGAGGGAGCAGCCCCAGCATTTT.

The chain links TRBV20-1 to TRBJ1-1; D ambiguous. CDR3 length: 11 residues. CDR1 is DFQATT and CDR2 is SNEGSKA in the germline V gene (reference sequence). Trimming removed 4 bases at V and 9 bases at J, with 12 bases between. The CDR3 coding sequence is TGCAGTGCTAACCTCCGTGGGAAAGCTTTCTTT. Protein sequence: CSANLRGKAFF.

The chain is built from TRBV12-3 or TRBV12-4 and TRBJ2-5; a possible D gene is TRBD2 (5 bases). The length of the CDR3 is 13 residues. V lost 5 bases to trimming and J lost 11 bases, with 18 bases between them. For the CDR3, the DNA is TGTGCCAGCAGTGTTGACTGGACCGGGGAGCAGTACTTC. This encodes CASSVDWTGEQYF.

V usage is TRBV27 and J usage is TRBJ2-2; the D gene is possibly TRBD1 (6 bases). CDR1 is MNHEY and CDR2 is SMNVEV in the germline V gene (reference sequence). Between the trimmed V and J ends, which lost 1 base and 4 bases, there was a span of 10 bases. The CDR3 contains 15 residues. The CDR3 DNA reads as TGTGCCAGCAGTTTATTAGGGGGTATCACCGGGGAGCTGTTTTTT. This sequence encodes CASSLLGGITGELFF.

A few counts support this clonotype. The rearrangement links TRBV29-1 to TRBJ2-2, with 8 bases aligning to TRBD1. V was pared by 7 bases and J by 4 bases, with 5 bases of the junction left unmatched. Germline V gene lookup returns CDR1 SQVTM and CDR2 ANQGSEA. This CDR3 contains 13 residues. The CDR3 here is CSAGTGTTGELFF. In nucleotides, the CDR3 is TGCAGCGCCGGGACAGGAACCACCGGGGAGCTGTTTTTT.

This chain uses TRBV3-1 with TRBJ1-2; TRBD1 agrees at 7 bases. CDR3 length: 15 residues. Germline values: CDR1 LGHDT, CDR2 YNNKEL (reference sequence). V trimming: 1 base; J trimming: 3 bases; junction bases outside the gene matches: 5. The CDR3 bases are TGTGCCAGCAGCCAAGCAGGGGGACAAGACTATGGCTACACCTTC. Protein sequence: CASSQAGGQDYGYTF.

This clonotype was counted between two and nine times. The genes are TRBV3-1 and TRBJ1-1, with TRBD1 as a possible D gene (5 bases). Looked up from germline, CDR1 is LGHDT and CDR2 is YNNKEL (reference sequence). This CDR3 is built from 14 residues. Between the trimmed V and J ends, which lost 1 base and 5 bases, there was a span of 11 bases. The CDR3 region has the DNA TGTGCCAGCAGCCAAGGTCCGGAGGGGACTGAAGCTTTCTTT. As protein: CASSQGPEGTEAFF.

V gene TRBV20-1 combines with J gene TRBJ2-5; TRBD1 matches 8 bases. J gave up 5 bases and V 4 bases, and 6 bases lay outside the gene matches. Looked up from germline, CDR1 is DFQATT and CDR2 is SNEGSKA (reference sequence). The length of the CDR3 is 13 residues. The CDR3 DNA is TGCAGTGCTAAGGCAGGGGGCGGGGAGACCCAGTACTTC. Its translation: CSAKAGGGETQYF.

This clonotype was picked up a small number of times. This rearrangement joins TRBV12-3 or TRBV12-4 to TRBJ1-1, with a weak D call TRBD1 (6 bases). The CDR3 contains 15 residues. Trimming left V 5 bases short and J 2 bases short, with 15 bases between. The CDR3 here is CASSTPGALNTEAFF. CDR3 coding DNA: TGTGCCAGCAGTACCCCGGGGGCTCTAAACACTGAAGCTTTCTTT.

Only a few counts were recorded for this clonotype. The chain is built from TRBV20-1 and TRBJ2-3; unclear D gene. This CDR3 region has 14 residues. Trimming took off 3 bases at V and 1 base at J, with 11 bases between the two ends. Germline assignment: CDR1 DFQATT and CDR2 SNEGSKA (reference sequence). Written as DNA, the CDR3 is TGCAGTGCTAGGCGCGTGAGACGCACAGATACGCAGTATTTT. Its protein product is CSARRVRRTDTQYF.